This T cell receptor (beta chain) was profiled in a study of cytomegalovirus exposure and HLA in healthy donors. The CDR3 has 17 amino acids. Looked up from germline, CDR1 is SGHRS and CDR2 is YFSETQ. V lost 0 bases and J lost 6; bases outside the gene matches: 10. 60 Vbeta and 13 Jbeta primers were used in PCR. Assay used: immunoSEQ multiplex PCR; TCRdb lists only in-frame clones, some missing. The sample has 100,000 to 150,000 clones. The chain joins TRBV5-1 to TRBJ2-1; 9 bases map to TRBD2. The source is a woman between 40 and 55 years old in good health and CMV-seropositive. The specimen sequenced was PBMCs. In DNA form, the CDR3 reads TGCGCCAGCAGCTTGGGAGCTAGCGGGAAGGGGGCCAATGAGCAGTTCTTC. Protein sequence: CASSLGASGKGANEQFF. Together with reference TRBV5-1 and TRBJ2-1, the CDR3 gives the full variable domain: KAGVTQTPRYLIKTRGQQVTLSCSPISGHRSVSWYQQTPGQGLQFLFEYFSETQRNKGNFPGRFSGRQFSNSRSEMNVSTLELGDSALYLCASSLGASGKGANEQFFGPGTRLTVL.